The following is a T cell receptor (beta chain) sequence with its context. Its target is not known. TCRdb derives one entry per CDR3 protein from the 5' RACE reads, leaving out DNA. Its table lists 150,000 to 200,000 distinct CDR3 sequences. This sample is drawn from a study of monozygotic twins with inflammatory bowel disease. Study-level findings and limits: Immunosuppressive treatments were not uniform, and this may have added variability to patient repertoires.

The germline V gene encodes CDR1 KGHSH and CDR2 LQKENI. This CDR3 has 13 residues. The clonotype originates from a human donor with ulcerative colitis or Crohn's disease, or a healthy co-twin of an affected twin (not recorded which). The sample taken for sequencing was blood. This chain joins TRBV18 and TRBJ2-1. This chain's CDR3 is CASSPETYNEQFF.